A selection of T cell receptor beta chains follows, all from one sample in a study of T cells in Graves' hyperthyroidism and ophthalmopathy. TCRdb used MiXCR to reprocess the multiplex PCR reads, holding one entry per CDR3 protein. The sample records approximately 380,000 distinct CDR3 sequences, over 12% being singletons. The material sequenced was blood. These receptor sequences come from a man in his forties or fifties with Graves' ophthalmopathy. Both conserved end residues are part of each CDR3. The D gene is left open where the match is weak. Size is stated for part of the rows, as once, few or many counts, or as a class when the clone is expanded.

d_gene	v_gene	j_gene	abundance	CDR3nt	CDR3aa
TRBD2	TRBV2	TRBJ2-5	many	TGTGCCAGCAGTCCCCCCCCGTTGCGGGAGAAGGAGACCCAGTACTTC	CASSPPPLREKETQYF
TRBD2	TRBV11-2	TRBJ2-1	NA	TGTGCCAGCAGCCAAGCCGAACTAGCGGGAGTACACAATGAGCAGTTCTTC	CASSQAELAGVHNEQFF
NA	TRBV12-3/TRBV12-4	TRBJ1-1	few	TGTGCCAGCAGTTTACTCCAAACAGGGAACACTGAAGCTTTCTTT	CASSLLQTGNTEAFF
NA	TRBV27	TRBJ1-2	NA	TGTGCCAGCAGTCGGGGGCCCTCTAACTATGGCTACACCTTC	CASSRGPSNYGYTF
TRBD2	TRBV10-3	TRBJ2-1	many	TGTGCCATCAGTGACGTATCTAGCGGACCCTACAATGAGCAGTTCTTC	CAISDVSSGPYNEQFF
TRBD2	TRBV12-3/TRBV12-4	TRBJ2-1	many	TGTGCCAGCAGTTTGGCGGGAGTTCCGAATGAGCAGTTCTTC	CASSLAGVPNEQFF
NA	TRBV6-1	TRBJ1-1	many	TGTGCCAGCGAAAACAGGAGGAGGTACACTGAAGCTTTCTTT	CASENRRRYTEAFF
NA	TRBV5-1	TRBJ2-7	NA	TGCGCCAGCAGCCTCCGGGTCGACTACGAGCAGTACTTC	CASSLRVDYEQYF
TRBD2	TRBV2	TRBJ2-3	many	TGTGCCAGCAGGGAATCGACTAGCGGGAGATTTGGTACGCAGTATTTT	CASRESTSGRFGTQYF
TRBD2	TRBV4-1	TRBJ2-1	many	TGCGCCAGCAGCCTCATCTACCGGACTAGCGGGAGGTCGTATTACAATGAGCAGTTCTTC	CASSLIYRTSGRSYYNEQFF
TRBD2	TRBV5-1	TRBJ2-7	many	TGCGCCAGCAGCTTGGCCGGGGGGGAGGCCAACTACGAGCAGTACTTC	CASSLAGGEANYEQYF
NA	TRBV7-8	TRBJ1-2	many	TGTGCCAGCAGCGTGGGACTACTAGATGGCTACACCTTC	CASSVGLLDGYTF
TRBD1	TRBV6-1	TRBJ1-1	few	TGTGCCACCACCCGACAGGGGCGGACTGAAGCTTTCTTT	CATTRQGRTEAFF
TRBD2	TRBV14	TRBJ2-1	NA	TGTGCCAGCAACCCTTTCGGGACTATTGATGAGCAGTTCTTC	CASNPFGTIDEQFF
NA	TRBV29-1	TRBJ1-2	NA	TGCAGCGTTGTAGAATGGGCAGGGCATGGCTACACCTTC	CSVVEWAGHGYTF
NA	TRBV5-1	TRBJ2-1	NA	TGCGCCAGCAGCTCGGACATTGGACTCTACAATGAGCAGTTCTTC	CASSSDIGLYNEQFF
TRBD2	TRBV19	TRBJ2-2	few	TGTGCCAGTAGTCCGCAGACTAGCGGGATGGGGGAGCTGTTTTTT	CASSPQTSGMGELFF
NA	TRBV20-1	TRBJ2-1	NA	TGCAGTGCTACCCGCCCTGGAGCATCCAATGAGCAGTTCTTC	CSATRPGASNEQFF
TRBD2	TRBV20-1	TRBJ2-3	many	TGCAGTGCTAGAGATCGGCTAGCGGGAGGGGGCACAGATACGCAGTATTTT	CSARDRLAGGGTDTQYF
NA	TRBV5-1	TRBJ1-1	many	TGCGCCAGCAGCTTTGGTGCGAACACTGAAGCTTTCTTT	CASSFGANTEAFF
NA	TRBV11-2	TRBJ2-1	few	TGTGCCAGCAGCTTAGGAGGGAAAGGGTACAATGAGCAGTTCTTC	CASSLGGKGYNEQFF
TRBD1	TRBV3-1	TRBJ2-5	many	TGTGCCGCCCAGGGACAGGGCTATTATGGGACCCAGTACTTC	CAAQGQGYYGTQYF
NA	TRBV7-2	TRBJ2-3	few	TGTGCCAGCAGCGCCCGCCTAGCTACAGATACGCAGTATTTT	CASSARLATDTQYF
NA	TRBV9	TRBJ1-1	NA	TGTGCCAGCAGCGTAGGCCTAGGACGGTCTGAAGCTTTCTTT	CASSVGLGRSEAFF
NA	TRBV18	TRBJ2-7	few	TGTGCCAGCTCACCAGTTAAGGACGGCTACGAGCAGTACTTC	CASSPVKDGYEQYF
NA	TRBV2	TRBJ2-1	many	TGTGCCAGCCGTCTGGAGGCCTCCTACAATGAGCAGTTCTTC	CASRLEASYNEQFF
TRBD2	TRBV20-1	TRBJ2-1	NA	TGCAGTGCTAGAGTGGATAGCGGGAGGTCGGAGCAGTTCTTC	CSARVDSGRSEQFF
NA	TRBV7-8	TRBJ1-3	NA	TGTGCCAGCAGCCAGACGGGGAGTGGAAACACCATACATTTT	CASSQTGSGNTIHF
TRBD1	TRBV29-1	TRBJ2-7	few	TGCAGCGCCGAAAGAGGGACAGGGGCTGGGGAGCAGTACTTC	CSAERGTGAGEQYF
NA	TRBV20-1	TRBJ2-7	many	TGCAGTGCTGGAGTCTCCACAGGGCCCCCCTACGAGCAGTACTTC	CSAGVSTGPPYEQYF
NA	TRBV27	TRBJ2-1	NA	TGTGCCAGCAGTTTATTCCGCAGGGAATACAATGAGCAGTTCTTC	CASSLFRREYNEQFF